Presented here are 10 T cell receptor beta chains from one specimen sequenced in a study of Graves' ophthalmopathy and Graves' hyperthyroidism. The study amplified TCR beta CDR3 regions using RNA transcripts. Scientists carried out first-round RT-PCR using HTBI primers and then a second-round multiplex PCR. Each CDR3 protein gets one entry after TCRdb re-called the multiplex PCR reads with MiXCR. The sample carries hundreds of thousands of distinct CDR3 sequences, roughly a fifth recorded once. The sequenced material came from peripheral blood. The receptor source for this set is a woman in her 50s with Graves' ophthalmopathy.

This clonotype was counted only a few times. The rearrangement links TRBV11-2 to TRBJ2-7, with D tentatively TRBD1 or TRBD2 (5 bases each). CDR1 is SGHAT and CDR2 is FQNNGV in the germline V gene. This CDR3 is 15 amino acids long. Trimming left V 6 bases short and J 6 bases short, with 21 bases between. CDR3 sequence reads: CASSSPGRALAEQYF. In DNA form, the CDR3 reads TGTGCCAGCAGTAGTCCGGGGCGGGCGCTTGCCGAGCAGTACTTC.

The chain carries TRBV30 and TRBJ1-6; TRBD1 might be the D (6 bases). The CDR3 runs 15 residues. Germline lookup yields CDR1 GTSNPN and CDR2 SVGIG (reference sequence). Trimming shortened V by 3 bases and J by 9 bases, and 18 bases separated the two germline ends. The chain's CDR3 is CAWSAGVGVFSPLHF. CDR3 coding DNA: TGTGCCTGGAGCGCAGGGGTAGGAGTTTTTTCACCCCTCCACTTT.

This chain uses TRBV18 with TRBJ2-7, with 7 bases identical to TRBD2. Trimming removed 2 bases from V and 0 bases from J; junction bases left unmatched: 13. The CDR3 spans 18 residues. Germline CDR1 is KGHSH and CDR2 is LQKENI. The CDR3 region has the DNA TGTGCCAGCTCACCATATATGGGCACTAGCGTTCCCTCCTACGAGCAGTACTTC. Encoded protein: CASSPYMGTSVPSYEQYF.

This clonotype was seen at least ten times. This chain connects TRBV20-1 to TRBJ1-6; perhaps TRBD1 as D (5 bases). V lost 0 bases and J 5 bases, leaving 11 bases between the germline ends. The CDR3 sequence is 15 residues long. Germline CDR1 DFQATT, CDR2 SNEGSKA (reference sequence). This CDR3 reads CSAREGAFDNSPLHF. CDR3 nucleotide sequence: TGCAGTGCTAGAGAAGGGGCCTTTGATAATTCACCCCTCCACTTT.

The table lists this clonotype with many counts. The chain employs TRBV6-1 and TRBJ1-1; 8 positions agree with TRBD1. Per the germline V gene, CDR1 is MNHNS and CDR2 is SASEGT. This CDR3 contains 15 residues. V lost 2 bases, J lost 1 base, and 3 bases stayed unmatched. The CDR3 sequence: CASSENRGANTEAFF. CDR3 nucleotide sequence: TGTGCCAGCAGTGAAAACAGGGGGGCGAACACTGAAGCTTTCTTT.

This chain joins TRBV3-1 and TRBJ1-2; 9 bases are a match to TRBD1. The length of the CDR3 is 16 residues. V trimming: 1 base; J trimming: 2 bases; junction bases outside the gene matches: 5. Germline loops: CDR1 LGHDT, CDR2 YNNKEL (reference sequence). The CDR3 region has the DNA TGTGCCAGCAGCCAAGTAACCGGGACAGGGAACTATGGCTACACCTTC. Its translation: CASSQVTGTGNYGYTF.

This clonotype was seen repeatedly, ten times or more. This chain connects TRBV9 to TRBJ2-7, with D unclear. Germline V lookup: CDR1 SGDLS, CDR2 YYNGEE. The CDR3 covers 10 residues. V was shortened by 2 bases and J by 4 bases, with 1 base between the two germline ends. CDR3 protein: CASSVYEQYF. CDR3 DNA sequence: TGTGCCAGCAGCGTGTACGAGCAGTACTTC.

The table lists this clonotype with many counts. The chain links TRBV7-2 to TRBJ1-1; 9 nucleotides align to TRBD1. The V gene end was trimmed by 5 bases and the J gene end by 1 base; junction bases not matched to a gene: 5. Germline V gene sequence: CDR1 SGHTA, CDR2 FQGNSA. The CDR3 totals 15 residues. In DNA, the CDR3 is TGTGCCAGCAGCCGGACAGGGGAGGCGAACACTGAAGCTTTCTTT. This gives the protein CASSRTGEANTEAFF.

The V call is TRBV5-6, the J call TRBJ2-7; no firm D call. V was clipped by 4 bases and J by 6 bases, with 11 bases between them. The CDR3 totals 12 residues. Germline V gene data show CDR1 as SGHDT and CDR2 as YYEEEE. In DNA form, the CDR3 reads TGTGCCAGCAGCATCCCAGCAGGCGAGCAGTACTTC. The encoded protein is CASSIPAGEQYF.

This clonotype was seen ten or more times. The chain carries TRBV15 and TRBJ2-5; D is uncertain. Germline V CDR1 and CDR2: LNHNV, YYDKDF (reference sequence). Trimming stripped 4 bases from V and 7 bases from J, with 10 bases between. There are 12 residues in the CDR3. The CDR3 spells CATSTYVGTQYF. DNA of the CDR3: TGTGCCACCAGCACATACGTCGGGACCCAGTACTTC.